This TCR beta chain was captured by sequencing in a study of blood T cells in healthy people across ages. In the case of this clonotype: The junction does not match germline at one end; this may be a read error.

Using a J-beta primer mix together with a sample-barcoded 5' primer, a second PCR was run for about 7 to 12 cycles. TCRdb independently ran MiXCR on the 5' RACE reads; one entry per CDR3 protein. Of about 680,000 distinct CDR3 sequences detected, 49% appear once; the ten largest clones hold 25% to 35%. The TCR was taken from a woman aged 60-75 years in good health. Sequencing was done on a sample of blood.

CDR3 sequence reads: CASSLGDPAKYIQYF. The CDR3 nucleotides read TGTGCCAGCAGTTTAGGCGATCCCGCCAAATACATTCAGTACTTC. This rearrangement joins TRBV28 to TRBJ2-4; D remains ambiguous. The CDR3 length is 15 residues. The germline V gene encodes CDR1 MDHEN and CDR2 SYDVKM.